Here is one TCR beta chain with its context. Antigen specificity is unknown. At collection, donors were nominally healthy, but unrecorded immune exposures were probable. The sample originates from a study of cytomegalovirus exposure and HLA in healthy donors. Findings of the study overall: Later on, analysis showed that most CMV-associated TCR beta chains appeared to be HLA-restricted. Across donors, most TCRs were seen rarely, yet some public ones were widespread.

With 60 Vbeta and 13 Jbeta primers, the PCR was carried out. TCRdb's table, derived via immunoSEQ multiplex PCR, lists solely in-frame clones and lacks some. The table shows 150,000 to 200,000 clones, with about 80% occurring only once. The V end was cut by 1 base, the J end by 3 bases, with 13 bases between. This CDR3 comprises 16 residues. Germline V lookup: CDR1 SGHVS, CDR2 FNYEAQ. The origin of this receptor is a young man in good health and CMV-seronegative. Sequenced sample: PBMCs. The V call is TRBV7-6, the J call TRBJ2-1; D is ambiguous. CDR3 coding DNA: TGTGCCAGCAGCTTAGTTCGCCCTCCAGTCTACAATGAGCAGTTCTTC. Translating it yields CASSLVRPPVYNEQFF.